These 7 T cell receptor beta chains share one sample of origin, sequenced in a study of cytomegalovirus exposure and HLA in healthy donors. Some clones are missing from TCRdb's copy, which holds only in-frame ones; the method was immunoSEQ multiplex PCR. The sample comprises approximately 170,000 clones, roughly 85% of which are singletons, and about 16% rests with the top ten. Specimen: PBMCs. The receptors derive from a man aged 18 to 30 in good health and CMV-seropositive.

This chain links TRBV6-5 with TRBJ1-2, with 9 nucleotides matching TRBD1. The V segment lost 5 bases and the J segment 0 bases; nucleotides outside the gene matches: 4. The CDR3 runs 15 residues. In germline, CDR1 is MNHEY, CDR2 SVGAGI. The chain's CDR3 is CASSTYRGPNYGYTF. Written as DNA, the CDR3 is TGTGCCAGCAGTACCTACAGGGGGCCTAACTATGGCTACACCTTC.

The V and J genes are TRBV27 and TRBJ2-5; possibly TRBD1 for D (6 bases). Trimming took 2 bases from V and 5 from J, leaving 21 bases between them. Germline V gene sequence: CDR1 MNHEY, CDR2 SMNVEV (reference sequence). The CDR3 covers 17 residues. The DNA for the CDR3 is TGTGCCAGCAGTTTAGGTCCGCAGGGGAATACTTGGGAGACCCAGTACTTC. Amino acid sequence: CASSLGPQGNTWETQYF.

V usage is TRBV11-2 and J usage is TRBJ2-7, with D maybe TRBD1 (6 bases). Germline assignment: CDR1 SGHAT and CDR2 FQNNGV. The CDR3 spans 13 residues. Trimming left V 8 bases short and J 0 bases short, with 11 bases between. The CDR3 coding sequence is TGTGCCAGCTCACAGGGAAGCTCCTACGAGCAGTACTTC. Its translation: CASSQGSSYEQYF. Full variable domain (missing parts from reference TRBV11-2 and TRBJ2-7): EAGVAQSPRYKIIEKRQSVAFWCNPISGHATLYWYQQILGQGPKLLIQFQNNGVVDDSQLPKDRFSAERLKGVDSTLKIQPAKLEDSAVYLCASSQGSSYEQYFGPGTRLTVT.

This clone was recorded only once. The chain recombines TRBV7-8 with TRBJ2-5; 7 bases line up with TRBD1. In germline, CDR1 is SGHVS, CDR2 FQNEAQ. Unmatched junction bases numbered 10, after V lost 7 bases and J lost 5 bases. This CDR3 is built from 14 residues. CDR3 sequence reads: CASTEGAFGETQYF. DNA of the CDR3: TGTGCCAGCACCGAGGGGGCTTTTGGGGAGACCCAGTACTTC.

The V call is TRBV10-3, the J call TRBJ2-3; a possible D gene is TRBD1 (5 bases). Germline CDR1 ENHRY, CDR2 SYGVKD. This CDR3 region has 15 residues. The ends were cut back, 6 bases at V and 2 bases at J, with 15 bases in the middle. CDR3 amino acids: CAISAVGAFTDTQYF. The CDR3 nucleotides are TGTGCCATCAGCGCGGTAGGGGCATTCACAGATACGCAGTATTTT.

This chain links TRBV9 with TRBJ2-3; 7 nucleotides align to TRBD2. Losses at the gene ends were 0 bases for V and 5 bases for J; bases not matched to a gene: 12. The CDR3 contains 17 residues. The germline V gene has CDR1 SGDLS and CDR2 YYNGEE. The CDR3: CASSVGRGGRAIDTQYF. CDR3 bases: TGTGCCAGCAGCGTAGGGCGTGGTGGGAGGGCCATAGATACGCAGTATTTT.

This rearrangement joins TRBV4-1 to TRBJ2-7; 10 bases are shared with TRBD2. The CDR3 is 16 amino acids. Trimming at V came to 4 bases and at J to 6 bases, leaving 12 bases not matched to a gene. Germline V gene lookup returns CDR1 MGHRA and CDR2 YSYEKL. CDR3 DNA: TGCGCCAGCAGCCCCCAAGCGGGGGGGTCCCCCTTCGAGCAGTACTTC. It translates to CASSPQAGGSPFEQYF.